This T cell receptor (beta chain) originates from a study of low-dose radiotherapy and immunotherapy resistance in tumors. First-strand cDNA relied on TRAV- and TRBV-specific primers spanning alpha and beta chains. Over roughly 20 PCR cycles, TCRs were amplified from a constant-region primer and V-primer adapter. TCRdb redid the calling of the reads with MiXCR, one entry per CDR3 protein. The sample records nearly 60,000 distinct CDR3 sequences, 20% to 25% being singletons. The table lists this clonotype with a count of one. Time point denoted: after trial treatment. Treatment noted: LDRT plus nivolumab, ipilimumab, low-dose cyclophosphamide and aspirin (RACIN trial). V trimming: 0 bases; J trimming: 2 bases; junction bases outside the gene matches: 9. Germline CDR1 and CDR2: DFQATT and SNEGSKA (reference sequence). This CDR3 is built from 17 residues.

The chain recombines TRBV20-1 with TRBJ2-3; TRBD2 matches at 9 bases. The clonotype comes from a male donor with prostate cancer. Material: PBMCs, obtained after low-dose radiotherapy plus immunotherapy. The CDR3 here is CSARDPRSGGSTDTQYF. The CDR3 DNA reads TGCAGTGCTAGAGATCCCCGGAGCGGGGGGTCCACAGATACGCAGTATTTT.